These 22 T cell receptor beta chains came from one sample sequenced in a study of T cells in tumors after PD-1 blockade. The assay was immunoSEQ multiplex PCR, and TCRdb's table has in-frame clones only and misses some. The sample yields approximately 47,000 clones, roughly 80% seen once. The material sequenced was PBMCs, taken before anti-PD-1 treatment. These receptors were taken from a human donor with basal cell carcinoma.

V is TRBV30 and J is TRBJ2-7; D gene uncertain. The CDR3 has 12 residues. V was pared by 1 base and J by 2 bases, with 6 bases between. Germline CDR1 reads GTSNPN; CDR2 reads SVGIG (reference sequence). The DNA of the CDR3 is TGTGCCTGGAGTGAGAACGCCTACGAGCAGTACTTC. It encodes CAWSENAYEQYF.

The chain combines TRBV10-1 with TRBJ1-1; a weak D match, TRBD1 (5 bases). The CDR3 is made up of 14 amino acids. The V end lost 6 bases, the J end lost 3 bases, and 14 bases lay between the germline ends. The germline V gene has CDR1 WNHNN and CDR2 SYGVQD (reference sequence). CDR3: CASRMGVTDTEAFF. In DNA, the CDR3 is TGCGCCAGCAGAATGGGGGTAACGGACACTGAAGCTTTCTTT.

The chain employs TRBV5-5 and TRBJ2-1; no definite D call. This CDR3 region has 14 residues. V dropped 5 bases and J dropped 3 bases, with 12 bases sitting between them. The germline gives CDR1 SGHKS, CDR2 YYEKEE (reference sequence). DNA of the CDR3: TGTGCCAGCAGTTTGAGTTGGGGCTACAATGAGCAGTTCTTC. This codes for CASSLSWGYNEQFF.

The chain has TRBV5-1 and TRBJ2-2; TRBD2 agrees at 11 bases. This CDR3 contains 15 residues. V was pared by 4 bases and J by 6 bases, with 5 bases of the junction left unmatched. CDR1 SGHRS and CDR2 YFSETQ come from the germline V gene. In DNA form, the CDR3 reads TGCGCCAGCAGCCCACTAGCGGGGGAGGCCGGGGAGCTGTTTTTT. It specifies CASSPLAGEAGELFF. The full variable domain, rest sourced from reference TRBV5-1 and TRBJ2-2, is KAGVTQTPRYLIKTRGQQVTLSCSPISGHRSVSWYQQTPGQGLQFLFEYFSETQRNKGNFPGRFSGRQFSNSRSEMNVSTLELGDSALYLCASSPLAGEAGELFFGEGSRLTVL.

This clone was seen just once. CDR3 loop: CASSGGSVNQPQHF. The CDR3 nucleotides are TGCGCCAGCAGCGGGGGCTCGGTCAATCAGCCCCAGCATTTT. This chain joins TRBV5-1 and TRBJ1-5, with D maybe TRBD1 (6 bases). CDR3 length: 14 residues. Trimming removed 4 bases from V and 3 bases from J, with 11 bases in between. Germline V gene lookup returns CDR1 SGHRS and CDR2 YFSETQ.

The chain recombines TRBV30 with TRBJ1-3; a weak D match, TRBD1 (6 bases). Trimming pared 5 bases from V and 0 bases from J, leaving 17 bases between. This CDR3 has 16 residues. Germline V lookup: CDR1 GTSNPN, CDR2 SVGIG (reference sequence). The CDR3 loop reads CAWGWTERNSGNTIYF. The CDR3 DNA follows: TGTGCCTGGGGATGGACAGAAAGAAACTCTGGAAACACCATATATTTT.

The chain joins TRBV6-5 to TRBJ1-3; 7 bases are shared with TRBD1. Germline trimming cut 6 bases from V and 4 bases from J; bases unmatched to any gene: 3. The CDR3 covers 13 residues. Germline-derived CDR1 and CDR2 are MNHEY and SVGAGI. The DNA for the CDR3 is TGTGCCAGCAGCGGGACAGAGGGAAACACCATATATTTT. The encoded protein is CASSGTEGNTIYF.

V gene TRBV13 combines with J gene TRBJ2-1, with D tentatively TRBD1 or TRBD2 (5 bases each). Germline V CDR1 and CDR2: PRHDT, FYEKMQ (reference sequence). There are 17 residues in the CDR3. Trimming stripped 0 bases from V and 3 bases from J, with 15 bases between. The CDR3 DNA sequence: TGTGCCAGCAGCTTAGGGGCCCGGGACCGAATCTACAATGAGCAGTTCTTC. It translates to CASSLGARDRIYNEQFF.

CDR3 nucleotides: TGTGCCAGCTCACGAGAGACAGGTTCCTACGAGCAGTACTTC. It is translated as CASSRETGSYEQYF. V gene TRBV18 combines with J gene TRBJ2-7; tentatively, D is TRBD1 (6 bases). Germline CDR1 is KGHSH and CDR2 is LQKENI. The CDR3 runs to 14 residues. The V end was cut by 4 bases, the J end by 1 base, with 11 bases between.

This clone was recorded once. The chain employs TRBV27 and TRBJ2-2; 9 bases align to TRBD2. V trimming: 10 bases; J trimming: 5 bases; junction bases outside the gene matches: 14. This CDR3 is 16 amino acids long. Germline CDR1 and CDR2: MNHEY and SMNVEV (reference sequence). The CDR3 sequence is CATHRGLAGLTGELFF. DNA of the CDR3: TGTGCCACCCATCGGGGACTAGCAGGTTTGACCGGGGAGCTGTTTTTT.

The V and J genes are TRBV4-1 and TRBJ2-2, with 8 positions matching TRBD2. Germline CDR1 and CDR2: MGHRA and YSYEKL. CDR3 size: 17 residues. The V and J ends lost 0 bases and 7 bases, in that order; junction bases with no gene match: 10. DNA of the CDR3: TGCGCCAGCAGCCAAGAACTCGGGGGGGCGCTTAGCGGGGAGCTGTTTTTT. This encodes CASSQELGGALSGELFF.

The chain combines TRBV6-2 or TRBV6-3 with TRBJ1-1; the match to TRBD1 covers 8 bases. This CDR3 region has 18 residues. Germline V gene data show CDR1 as MNHEY and CDR2 as SVGEGT. With 2 bases clipped from V and 5 bases from J, the junction kept 16 bases outside the gene matches. The CDR3 sequence is CASSYPIGRAGGLTEAFF. The CDR3 DNA reads as TGTGCCAGCAGTTACCCCATCGGAAGGGCAGGGGGCTTAACTGAAGCTTTCTTT.

There are a few counts of this clone. CDR3 coding DNA: TGTGCCAGCAGCTTCGGACAGGGCACAGATACGCAGTATTTT. Encoded protein: CASSFGQGTDTQYF. The V and J genes are TRBV5-6 and TRBJ2-3; 7 nucleotides match TRBD1. Trimming at V came to 2 bases and at J to 1 base, leaving 1 base not matched to a gene. The CDR3 is made up of 14 amino acids. Germline CDR1 SGHDT, CDR2 YYEEEE.

The chain carries TRBV3-1 (or the pseudogene TRBV3-2) and TRBJ2-2; TRBD1 agrees at 10 bases. This CDR3 spans 16 amino acids. With 5 bases clipped from V and 4 bases from J, the junction kept 7 bases outside the gene matches. The germline V gene has CDR1 LGHDT and CDR2 YNNKEL (reference sequence). The CDR3 bases are TGTGCCAGCAGCTCCTACGGGACAGGGGTCACCGGGGAGCTGTTTTTT. Its protein product is CASSSYGTGVTGELFF.

This sequence joins TRBV7-9 and TRBJ1-1; D is unresolved. CDR1 SEHNR and CDR2 FQNEAQ come from the germline V gene (reference sequence). With 2 bases removed from V and 1 base from J, the gap between germline ends came to 8 bases. This CDR3 has 14 residues. DNA for the CDR3: TGTGCCAGCAGCTTATCGGGGTGGAACACTGAAGCTTTCTTT. It encodes CASSLSGWNTEAFF.

V gene TRBV18 combines with J gene TRBJ2-5; D unresolved. This CDR3 comprises 16 residues. The V end lost 0 bases, the J end lost 4 bases, and 15 bases lay between the germline ends. Germline values: CDR1 KGHSH, CDR2 LQKENI. CDR3 sequence reads: CASSPPNSPMGETQYF. In DNA form, the CDR3 reads TGTGCCAGCTCACCACCGAATAGTCCGATGGGAGAGACCCAGTACTTC. Combining the CDR3 with reference TRBV18 and TRBJ2-5 gives the whole variable domain NAGVMQNPRHLVRRRGQEARLRCSPMKGHSHVYWYRQLPEEGLKFMVYLQKENIIDESGMPKERFSAEFPKEGPSILRIQQVVRGDSAAYFCASSPPNSPMGETQYFGPGTRLLVL.

V and J are TRBV5-1 and TRBJ2-2; 11 nucleotides align to TRBD2. CDR1 is SGHRS and CDR2 is YFSETQ in the germline V gene. CDR3 length: 19 amino acids. Trimming removed 4 bases from V and 6 bases from J; junction bases left unmatched: 17. For the CDR3, the DNA is TGCGCCAGCAGCCCAACTCTTAGCGGGGGGGCCAAAGAGGCCGGGGAGCTGTTTTTT. This translates into CASSPTLSGGAKEAGELFF.

The chain joins TRBV7-9 to TRBJ2-1, with TRBD1 identical over 7 bases. Germline values: CDR1 SEHNR, CDR2 FQNEAQ (reference sequence). Trimming took 8 bases from V and 2 from J; bases not matched to a gene: 3. The CDR3 length is 13 residues. The CDR3 is CASRDRAYNEQFF. For the CDR3, the DNA is TGTGCCAGCCGGGACAGAGCCTACAATGAGCAGTTCTTC.

The J gene is TRBJ2-7, the V gene TRBV27, with 10 bases lining up with TRBD1. Germline V gives CDR1 MNHEY, CDR2 SMNVEV (reference sequence). The CDR3 extends over 16 amino acids. V dropped 6 bases and J dropped 4; count of bases not matched to a gene: 12. This CDR3 reads CASSSGLPGQGYEQYF. CDR3 in DNA: TGTGCCAGCAGCTCGGGCCTCCCGGGACAGGGGTACGAGCAGTACTTC.

The chain combines TRBV7-2 with TRBJ2-5; 7 bases map to TRBD2. In germline, CDR1 is SGHTA, CDR2 FQGNSA. CDR3 size: 15 residues. J was trimmed by 4 bases and V by 3 bases; bases with no gene match: 8. The CDR3 region is CASSFPTGLGETQYF. The CDR3 nucleotides read TGTGCCAGCAGCTTCCCCACAGGACTAGGAGAGACCCAGTACTTC.

This chain uses TRBV4-1 with TRBJ2-7; D perhaps matches TRBD1 (6 bases). CDR3 length: 18 amino acids. V was pared by 0 bases and J by 9 bases, with 27 bases between. Per the germline V gene, CDR1 is MGHRA and CDR2 is YSYEKL. DNA for the CDR3: TGCGCCAGCAGCCAAGAGAGGAAAGGGGGTGCGTGGGATTTAGGGCAGTACTTC. It encodes CASSQERKGGAWDLGQYF.

V gene TRBV5-4 combines with J gene TRBJ2-5; D uncertain. Trimming removed 0 bases at V and 6 bases at J, with 3 bases between. This CDR3 has 11 amino acids. Germline V gene lookup returns CDR1 SGHNT and CDR2 YYREEE (reference sequence). The CDR3 loop is CASSLEQTQYF. As DNA, the CDR3 is TGTGCCAGCAGCTTGGAACAGACCCAGTACTTC.